Detailed here is one T cell receptor (beta chain). This receptor's antigen is unknown. Base qualities were left out, and no much larger clone turns up one base away. The data were taken from a study of blood T cell repertoires in COVID-19 (dated by TCRdb to the early 2020s). Study-wide context: The collaborator samples originated in the United States, Italy and Spain and spanned the acute and convalescent phases of COVID-19. The samples were drawn from the first 160 participants of the ongoing ImmuneRACE study and from 950 to 1,500 subjects provided by 6 global collaborators. Where available, HLA class I and class II types were taken from metadata supplied by the sample provider and were not determined by assay-based typing. A freely available public database, intended as a resource for researchers studying the immune response to SARS-CoV-2, is where the repertoires were released. The dataset comprised deeply sampled blood TCRbeta repertoires from subjects exposed to, actively infected with, or recovered from COVID-19. The sample metadata nearly always contained a de-identified subject ID, COVID-19 status, age in years and sex. The prospective study material was composed of cDNA or gDNA derived from T cells, B-cell-depleted T cells, or PBMCs. Broad study findings and their caveats: The quantity of clinical and demographic metadata differed by source and by participant and was supplied without curation.

As encoded in the germline V gene (reference sequence), CDR1 is MNHEY while CDR2 is SMNVEV. Reading from cysteine to phenylalanine, the CDR3 counts 12 amino acids. Only the CDR3 DNA stays, 36 bases, in frame from base 1. V loses 7 bases of germline sequence and J loses 9 bases, and the interval between the two ends is 13 bases. TCRbeta CDR3 regions were amplified from genomic DNA by means of the immunoSEQ Assay, a bias-controlled multiplex PCR. As for the original processing: Within the assay, amplification of reference gene primers was used to estimate how many nucleated cells each sample contained. To quantify the absolute abundance of each unique TCRbeta CDR3 rearrangement, sequence reads were collapsed and filtered. Productive Simpson clonality was computed per sample as the square root of Simpson's diversity index over productive rearrangements. In TCRdb, the immuneACCESS table is reduced to in-frame sequences with V and J assigned. These tables do not hold every clone; where another copy was compared, an unresolved V gene accounts for under half, and the others remain unexplained. The DNA gave D and trimming, while V, J and clone size come from that table. For this sample there are 150,000 to 200,000 clones; approximately 80% appear just once. Clones ranked in the top ten supply roughly 8.3% of the sample.

Each collaborating institution followed its own protocols to collect whole blood in K2EDTA tubes. For TCRbeta analysis, collaborators shipped samples as frozen whole blood, isolated PBMCs, or DNA extracted from either of those sample types. The sample consisted of peripheral blood. This clonotype was sampled from a man between 60 and 75 years old with acute or convalescent COVID-19. In this chain, TRBV27 is recombined with TRBJ1-5, with TRBD1 perhaps the D gene, on 6 matching bases. The nucleotide sequence is TGTGCCAGCATCCTGGACAGACGGCCCCAGCATTTT. It encodes CASILDRRPQHF.